This TCR beta chain was identified during a study of cytomegalovirus exposure and HLA in healthy donors. Findings of the study overall: Most TCRs appeared rarely, but some public TCRs recurred in many donors. Researchers left out some V segments, among them TRBV6-2 and TRBV6-3, as indistinguishable. A later analysis associated 15,000 or so TCR beta sequences with HLA alleles at a 0.05 false discovery rate.

A word on this clone: Its specificity is unknown.

In the PCR, 60 Vbeta and 13 Jbeta primers were used. Clones were sequenced by immunoSEQ multiplex PCR, and TCRdb holds only the in-frame ones, with some missing. In the table there are some 210,000 clones, approximately 78% of which are singletons. After removal of 6 bases from V and 2 bases from J, the junction contained 3 bases not matched to a gene. This CDR3 has 14 amino acids. CDR1 and CDR2 (germline): MNHNS, SASEGT. The receptor was isolated from a male donor in good health and CMV-seronegative. Sequenced material: PBMCs. The genes are TRBV6-1 and TRBJ2-7; 11 bases agree with TRBD2. CDR3 protein: CASRLSGRAYEQYF. The CDR3 DNA follows: TGTGCCAGCAGACTTAGCGGGAGGGCCTACGAGCAGTACTTC.